This T cell receptor (beta chain) emerged from a study of cytomegalovirus exposure and HLA in healthy donors. Vbeta (60) and Jbeta (13) primers were used in the PCR. Generated by immunoSEQ multiplex PCR, the TCRdb table keeps only in-frame clones and is missing some. Here the sample spans roughly 60,000 clones, roughly 80% being singletons. Germline CDR1 is SGHAT and CDR2 is FQNNGV. V shed 5 bases, J shed 5 bases, and the junction held 10 bases outside the gene matches. The CDR3 is made up of 15 amino acids. The sequence was collected from a woman aged 35 to 49 in good health and CMV-seropositive. Sequencing was carried out using PBMCs. The chain is built from TRBV11-2 and TRBJ1-1; 8 positions agree with TRBD1. The CDR3 loop reads CASSPMDRDDTEAFF. Written as DNA, the CDR3 is TGTGCCAGCAGCCCAATGGACAGGGATGATACTGAAGCTTTCTTT.